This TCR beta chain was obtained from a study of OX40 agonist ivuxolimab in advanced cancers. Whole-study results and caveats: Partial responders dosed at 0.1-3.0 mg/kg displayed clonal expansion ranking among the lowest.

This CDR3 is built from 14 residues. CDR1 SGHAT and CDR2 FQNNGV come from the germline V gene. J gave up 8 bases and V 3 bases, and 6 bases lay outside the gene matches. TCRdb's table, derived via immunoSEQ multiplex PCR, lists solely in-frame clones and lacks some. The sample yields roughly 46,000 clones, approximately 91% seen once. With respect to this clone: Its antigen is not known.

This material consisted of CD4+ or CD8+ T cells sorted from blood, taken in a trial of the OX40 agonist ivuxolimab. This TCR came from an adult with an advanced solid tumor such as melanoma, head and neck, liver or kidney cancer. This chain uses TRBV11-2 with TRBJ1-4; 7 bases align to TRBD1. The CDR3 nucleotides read TGTGCCAGCAGCTTTCGACAGGGTGAAGAAAAACTGTTTTTT. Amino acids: CASSFRQGEEKLFF. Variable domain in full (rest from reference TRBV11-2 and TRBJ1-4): EAGVAQSPRYKIIEKRQSVAFWCNPISGHATLYWYQQILGQGPKLLIQFQNNGVVDDSQLPKDRFSAERLKGVDSTLKIQPAKLEDSAVYLCASSFRQGEEKLFFGSGTQLSVL.